Shown below are 4 T cell receptor beta chains from a single sample sequenced in a study of beta chain features in type 1 diabetes. Sequenced material consisted of expressed TCRB transcripts (all of the isolated RNA was reverse transcribed). Produced via immunoSEQ multiplex PCR; TCRdb's table is partial and in-frame only. Of about half a million clones in the sample, approximately 31% were seen once. Input material: naive CD4+ T cells from blood. The source of these receptors is a man aged 18 to 35 in good health.

This chain joins TRBV19 and TRBJ2-7; 8 nucleotides agree with TRBD1. With V trimmed by 3 bases and J by 0 bases, 4 bases remained unmatched. There are 15 residues in the CDR3. From germline, CDR1 is LNHDA and CDR2 SQIVND (reference sequence). CDR3 sequence (DNA): TGTGCCAGTAGTATCCGGACAGGGAGCTCCTACGAGCAGTACTTC. Its translation is CASSIRTGSSYEQYF.

Concerning this clone itself: Other nucleotide sequences from this sample produce the same CDR3. V gene TRBV7-7 combines with J gene TRBJ2-1; D remains unclear. V lost 1 base, J lost 3 bases, and 4 bases lay in between. The length of the CDR3 is 13 residues. From germline, CDR1 is SSHAT and CDR2 FNYEAQ (reference sequence). The CDR3 reads CASSLDSYNEQFF. The CDR3 DNA follows: TGTGCCAGCAGCTTAGACAGCTACAATGAGCAGTTCTTC.

This chain links TRBV7-3 with TRBJ2-7, with TRBD1 identical over 8 bases. The germline V gene encodes CDR1 SGHTA and CDR2 FQGTGA. V shed 1 base and J 4 bases; nucleotides not matched to a gene: 3. This CDR3 has 14 amino acids. The CDR3 region has the DNA TGTGCCAGCAGCTTAAAAGGACAGGGTTACGAGCAGTACTTC. It yields the protein CASSLKGQGYEQYF.

This clone was seen a handful of times. The gene calls are TRBV30 and TRBJ1-5; D may be TRBD1 (5 bases). The V gene lost 3 bases and the J gene lost 4 bases, with 13 bases spanning the gap. This CDR3 is 14 amino acids long. The V gene's germline CDR1 is GTSNPN and CDR2 SVGIG (reference sequence). CDR3 region: CAWRRAGTNQPQHF. As DNA, the CDR3 is TGTGCCTGGAGGCGTGCGGGGACGAATCAGCCCCAGCATTTT.